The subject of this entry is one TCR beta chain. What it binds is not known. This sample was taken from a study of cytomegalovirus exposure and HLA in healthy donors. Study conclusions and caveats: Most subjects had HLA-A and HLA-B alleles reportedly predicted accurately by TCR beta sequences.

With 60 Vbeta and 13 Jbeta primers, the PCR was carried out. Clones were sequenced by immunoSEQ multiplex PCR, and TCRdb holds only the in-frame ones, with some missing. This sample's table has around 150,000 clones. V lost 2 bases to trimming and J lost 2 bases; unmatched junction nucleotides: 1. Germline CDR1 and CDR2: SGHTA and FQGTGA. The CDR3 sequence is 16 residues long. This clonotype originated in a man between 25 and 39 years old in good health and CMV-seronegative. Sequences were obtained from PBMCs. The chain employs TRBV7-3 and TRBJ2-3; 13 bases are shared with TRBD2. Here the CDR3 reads CASSLGLAGVTDTQYF. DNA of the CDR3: TGTGCCAGCAGCTTAGGACTAGCGGGAGTCACAGATACGCAGTATTTT.